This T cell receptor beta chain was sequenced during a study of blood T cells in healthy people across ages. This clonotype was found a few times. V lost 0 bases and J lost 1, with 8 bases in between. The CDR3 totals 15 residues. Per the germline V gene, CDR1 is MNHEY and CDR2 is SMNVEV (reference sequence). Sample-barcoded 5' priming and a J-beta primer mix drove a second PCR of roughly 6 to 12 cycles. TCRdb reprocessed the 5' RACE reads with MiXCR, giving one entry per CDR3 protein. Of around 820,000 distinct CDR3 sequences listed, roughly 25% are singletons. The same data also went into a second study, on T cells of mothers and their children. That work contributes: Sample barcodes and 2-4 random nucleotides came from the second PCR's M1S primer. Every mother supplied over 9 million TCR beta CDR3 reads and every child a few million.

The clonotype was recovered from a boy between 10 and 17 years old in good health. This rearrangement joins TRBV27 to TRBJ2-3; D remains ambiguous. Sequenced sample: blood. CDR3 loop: CASSLSLGGTDTQYF. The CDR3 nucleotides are TGTGCCAGCAGTTTATCCCTTGGGGGCACAGATACGCAGTATTTT.